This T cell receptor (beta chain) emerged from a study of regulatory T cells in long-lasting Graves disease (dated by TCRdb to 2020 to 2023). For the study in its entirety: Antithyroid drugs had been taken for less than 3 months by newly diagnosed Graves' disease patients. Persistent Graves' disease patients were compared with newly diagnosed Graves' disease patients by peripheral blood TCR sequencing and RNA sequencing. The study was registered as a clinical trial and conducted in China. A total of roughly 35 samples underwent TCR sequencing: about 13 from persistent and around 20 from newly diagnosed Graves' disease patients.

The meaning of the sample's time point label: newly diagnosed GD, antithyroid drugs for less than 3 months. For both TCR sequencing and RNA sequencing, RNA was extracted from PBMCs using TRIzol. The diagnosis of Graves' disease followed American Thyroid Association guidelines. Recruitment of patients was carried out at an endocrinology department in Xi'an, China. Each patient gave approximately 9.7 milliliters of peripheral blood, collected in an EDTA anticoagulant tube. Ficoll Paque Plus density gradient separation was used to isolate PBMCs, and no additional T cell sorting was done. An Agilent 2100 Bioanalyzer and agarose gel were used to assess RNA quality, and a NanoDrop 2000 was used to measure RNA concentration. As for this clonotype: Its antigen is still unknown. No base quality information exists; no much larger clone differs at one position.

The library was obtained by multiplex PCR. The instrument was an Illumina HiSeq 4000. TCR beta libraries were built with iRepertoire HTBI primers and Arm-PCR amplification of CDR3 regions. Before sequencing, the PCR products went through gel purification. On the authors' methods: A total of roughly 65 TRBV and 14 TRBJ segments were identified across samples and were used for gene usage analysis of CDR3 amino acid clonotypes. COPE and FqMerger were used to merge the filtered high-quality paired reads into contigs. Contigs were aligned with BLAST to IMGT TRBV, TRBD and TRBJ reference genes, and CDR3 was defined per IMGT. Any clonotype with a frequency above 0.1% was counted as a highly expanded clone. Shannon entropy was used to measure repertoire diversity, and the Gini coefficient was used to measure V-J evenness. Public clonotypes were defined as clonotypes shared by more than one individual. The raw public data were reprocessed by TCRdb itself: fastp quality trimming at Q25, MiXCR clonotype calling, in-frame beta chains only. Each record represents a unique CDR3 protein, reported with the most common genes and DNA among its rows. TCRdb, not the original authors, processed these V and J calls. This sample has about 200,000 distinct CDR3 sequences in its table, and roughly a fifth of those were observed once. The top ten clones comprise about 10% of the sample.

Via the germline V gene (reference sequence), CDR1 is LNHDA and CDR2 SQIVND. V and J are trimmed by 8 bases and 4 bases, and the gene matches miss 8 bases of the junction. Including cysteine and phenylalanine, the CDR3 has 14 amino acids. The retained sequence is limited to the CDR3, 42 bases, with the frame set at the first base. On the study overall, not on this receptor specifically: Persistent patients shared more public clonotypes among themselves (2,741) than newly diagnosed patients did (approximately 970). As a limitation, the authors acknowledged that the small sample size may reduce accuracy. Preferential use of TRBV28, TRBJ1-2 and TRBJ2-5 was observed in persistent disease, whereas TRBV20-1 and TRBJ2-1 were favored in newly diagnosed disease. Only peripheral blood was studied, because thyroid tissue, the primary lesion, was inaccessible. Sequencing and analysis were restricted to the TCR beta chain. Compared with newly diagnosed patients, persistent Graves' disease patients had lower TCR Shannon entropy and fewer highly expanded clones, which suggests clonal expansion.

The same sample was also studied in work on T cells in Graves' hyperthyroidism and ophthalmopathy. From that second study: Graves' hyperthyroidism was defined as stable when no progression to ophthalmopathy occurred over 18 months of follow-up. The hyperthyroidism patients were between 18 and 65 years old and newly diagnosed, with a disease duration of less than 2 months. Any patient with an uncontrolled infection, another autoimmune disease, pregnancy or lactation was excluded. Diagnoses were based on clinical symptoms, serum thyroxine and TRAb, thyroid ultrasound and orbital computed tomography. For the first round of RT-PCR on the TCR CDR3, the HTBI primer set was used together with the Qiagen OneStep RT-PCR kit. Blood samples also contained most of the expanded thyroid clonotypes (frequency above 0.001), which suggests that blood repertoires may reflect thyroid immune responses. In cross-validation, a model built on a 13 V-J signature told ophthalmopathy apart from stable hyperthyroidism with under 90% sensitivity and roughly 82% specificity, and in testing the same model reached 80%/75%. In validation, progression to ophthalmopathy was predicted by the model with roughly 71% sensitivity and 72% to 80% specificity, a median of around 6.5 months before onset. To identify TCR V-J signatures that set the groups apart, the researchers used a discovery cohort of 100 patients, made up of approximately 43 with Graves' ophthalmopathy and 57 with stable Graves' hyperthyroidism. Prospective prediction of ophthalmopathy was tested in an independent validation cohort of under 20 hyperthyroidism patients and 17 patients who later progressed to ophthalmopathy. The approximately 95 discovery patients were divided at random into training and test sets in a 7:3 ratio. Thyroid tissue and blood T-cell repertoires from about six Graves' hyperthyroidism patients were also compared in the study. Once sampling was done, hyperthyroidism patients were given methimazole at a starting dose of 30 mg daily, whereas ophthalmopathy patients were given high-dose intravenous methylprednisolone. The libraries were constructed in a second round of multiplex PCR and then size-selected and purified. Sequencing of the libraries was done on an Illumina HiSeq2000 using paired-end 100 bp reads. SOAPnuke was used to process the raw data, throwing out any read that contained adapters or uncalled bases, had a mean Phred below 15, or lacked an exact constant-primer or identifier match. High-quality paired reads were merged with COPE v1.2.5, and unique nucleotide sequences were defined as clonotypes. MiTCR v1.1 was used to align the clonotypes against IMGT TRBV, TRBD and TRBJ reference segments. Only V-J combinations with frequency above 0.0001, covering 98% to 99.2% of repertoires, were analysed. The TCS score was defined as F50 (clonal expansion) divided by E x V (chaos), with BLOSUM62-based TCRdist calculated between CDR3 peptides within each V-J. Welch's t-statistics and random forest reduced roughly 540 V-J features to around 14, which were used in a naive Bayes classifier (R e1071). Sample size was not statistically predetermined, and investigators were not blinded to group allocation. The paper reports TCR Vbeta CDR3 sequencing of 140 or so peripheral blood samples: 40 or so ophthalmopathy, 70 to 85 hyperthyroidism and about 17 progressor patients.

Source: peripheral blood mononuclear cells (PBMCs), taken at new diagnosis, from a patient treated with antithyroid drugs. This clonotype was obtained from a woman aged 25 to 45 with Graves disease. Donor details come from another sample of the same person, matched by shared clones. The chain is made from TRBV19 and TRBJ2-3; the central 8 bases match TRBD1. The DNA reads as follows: TGTGCCAGTCGGGCAGGGGGCAGGTCAGATACGCAGTATTTT. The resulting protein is CASRAGGRSDTQYF.